Listed here is a single T cell receptor (beta chain). Its antigen is not yet known. No base-level quality is on record; no much larger clone is a single base apart. The library relied on the immunoSEQ multiplex PCR assay. Here the immuneACCESS table is served through TCRdb, limited to in-frame sequences with V and J called. Missing clones are a known gap in these copies; in checked studies unresolved V genes cover under half, and the rest lacks a known reason. The sample table lists roughly 67,000 clones, more than 85% of them with a count of one. The ten largest clonotypes hold 1.4% of the sample. Between the V and J ends, shortened by 5 bases and 4 bases respectively, the junction contains 18 bases. Per the germline V gene (reference sequence), LNHDA is the CDR1 and SQIVND is the CDR2. Counted from cysteine to phenylalanine, this CDR3 has 15 amino acids. Only CDR3 DNA remains: 45 bases, in frame from the first base.

This specimen belongs to a study of T cell changes during pregnancy in multiple sclerosis (dated by TCRdb to about 2019). Regarding the complete study: In women with multiple sclerosis, the researchers looked at how the T cell repertoire shifted as pregnancy progressed.

The receptor chain draws on TRBV19 and TRBJ2-7, with the D gene call left open. The sequences come from peripheral blood, collected in the second trimester of pregnancy. This clonotype was sampled from a female donor with multiple sclerosis, enrolled in a pregnancy study. The CDR3 region has the sequence CASSPLSGRGYEQYF. The sequenced DNA is TGTGCCAGTAGTCCCTTATCTGGAAGAGGTTACGAGCAGTACTTC.